A selection of T cell receptor beta chains follows, all from one sample in a study of blood T cell repertoires in COVID-19. Sequencing was performed with immunoSEQ multiplex PCR; in TCRdb, only in-frame clones are kept and a portion is missing. This sample has 70,000 to 90,000 clones, with around 76% found just once. What was sequenced was peripheral blood. These receptors were taken from a human donor in a cohort sampled during active COVID-19. CDR3s include the opening cysteine and the closing phenylalanine or tryptophan. A D gene is named only where the DNA matches it firmly. Size tells how often a clone was seen (once, few, many) or the class of an expanded clone, and some rows leave it out.

V gene	J gene	clone size	D gene	CDR3 protein	CDR3 DNA
TRBV30	TRBJ1-1	-	-	CAWSVVSTLNTEAFF	TGTGCCTGGAGTGTGGTGTCGACACTGAACACTGAAGCTTTCTTT
TRBV18	TRBJ2-1	-	TRBD1	CASSLDRVVSYNEQFF	TGTGCCAGCTCACTCGACAGGGTTGTGTCCTACAATGAGCAGTTCTTC
TRBV9	TRBJ2-7	-	-	CASSVGGAGEQYF	TGTGCCAGCAGCGTAGGAGGGGCGGGGGAGCAGTACTTC
TRBV19	TRBJ2-1	-	-	CASSLSVERYNEQFF	TGTGCCAGTAGTCTTAGCGTGGAGAGGTACAATGAGCAGTTCTTC
TRBV4-1	TRBJ2-5	-	-	CASSRGSGQETQYF	TGCGCCAGCAGCCGAGGGAGCGGCCAAGAGACCCAGTACTTC
TRBV30	TRBJ1-5	-	-	CAWSVGMGRGHQPQHF	TGTGCCTGGAGTGTAGGGATGGGCAGGGGCCATCAGCCCCAGCATTTT
TRBV12-5	TRBJ2-5	-	TRBD2	CASGSGNAETQYF	TGTGCTAGTGGAAGCGGGAATGCGGAGACCCAGTACTTC
TRBV9	TRBJ2-3	-	TRBD2	CASSVGPTWAGGGTDTQYF	TGTGCCAGCAGCGTCGGACCCACTTGGGCGGGAGGAGGGACAGATACGCAGTATTTT
TRBV5-1	TRBJ2-1	-	-	CASSSSPGVNEQFF	TGCGCCAGCAGCTCCTCCCCGGGAGTCAATGAGCAGTTCTTC
TRBV5-1	TRBJ1-1	few	-	CASSSPGTEAFF	TGCGCCAGCAGCTCCCCGGGGACTGAAGCTTTCTTT
TRBV19	TRBJ1-1	-	TRBD1	CASSPGQGREAFF	TGTGCCAGTAGTCCAGGACAGGGTAGGGAAGCTTTCTTT
TRBV18	TRBJ2-1	once	TRBD2	CASSPGTSGRRNEQFF	TGTGCCAGCTCACCCGGGACTAGCGGGAGACGGAATGAGCAGTTCTTC
TRBV7-2	TRBJ2-5	-	-	CASSFSPLAPPAETQYF	TGTGCCAGCAGCTTTAGCCCCCTAGCGCCTCCAGCGGAGACCCAGTACTTC
TRBV2	TRBJ2-1	-	-	CASSDWSSYNEQFF	TGTGCCAGCAGTGACTGGAGCTCGTACAATGAGCAGTTCTTC
TRBV3-1/TRBV3-2	TRBJ1-2	-	-	CASSHPGGAYGYTF	TGTGCCAGCAGCCACCCCGGGGGTGCCTATGGCTACACCTTC
TRBV10-3	TRBJ1-1	-	TRBD1	CAIWDREKSTEAFF	TGTGCCATATGGGACAGGGAGAAGAGCACTGAAGCTTTCTTT
TRBV18	TRBJ1-4	-	TRBD1	CASSPTGGPDEKLFF	TGTGCCAGCTCACCCACAGGGGGCCCTGATGAAAAACTGTTTTTT
TRBV29-1	TRBJ1-5	-	-	CSVEQGNQPQHF	TGCAGCGTGGAACAGGGAAATCAGCCCCAGCATTTT
TRBV27	TRBJ2-3	-	TRBD2	CASSFIAGGPTDTQYF	TGTGCCAGCAGTTTCATAGCGGGGGGGCCCACAGATACGCAGTATTTT
TRBV24-1	TRBJ2-1	-	TRBD2	CATSDPIAGAGSYNEQFF	TGTGCCACCAGTGACCCTATAGCGGGAGCAGGATCCTACAATGAGCAGTTCTTC